A single sample is the source of the 9 T cell receptor beta chains below, sequenced in a study of cytomegalovirus exposure and HLA in healthy donors. Here immunoSEQ multiplex PCR was the method, and the copy in TCRdb shows in-frame clones only, minus some. This repertoire shows over 50,000 clones, over 90% found once; its top ten account for roughly 5.3%. The source material was PBMCs. The receptors derive from a man aged 18 to 30 in good health and CMV-seropositive.

The V gene is TRBV27, the J gene TRBJ1-2; 8 bases line up with TRBD1. V was pared by 4 bases and J by 7 bases, with 17 bases of the junction left unmatched. The length of the CDR3 is 17 residues. Germline values: CDR1 MNHEY, CDR2 SMNVEV (reference sequence). The CDR3 DNA is TGTGCCAGCAGTTCCCACGGACAGGGAAGCAGGGCCTTTGGCTACACCTTC. It is translated as CASSSHGQGSRAFGYTF.

V is TRBV29-1 and J is TRBJ2-1, with 12 bases fitting TRBD2. CDR3 length: 16 amino acids. After removal of 3 bases from V and 3 bases from J, the junction contained 6 bases not matched to a gene. Germline CDR1 SQVTM, CDR2 ANQGSEA. CDR3 nucleotides: TGCAGCGTTGAGGACCTAGCGGGAGGGAACTACAATGAGCAGTTCTTC. It translates to CSVEDLAGGNYNEQFF.

V and J are TRBV6-1 and TRBJ1-1, with TRBD1 matching 7 bases. CDR3 length: 13 residues. V dropped 6 bases and J dropped 4; count of bases not matched to a gene: 5. Germline V gene sequence: CDR1 MNHNS, CDR2 SASEGT. In DNA, the CDR3 is TGTGCCAGCAGATTACAGGGGAGCACTGAAGCTTTCTTT. Encoded protein: CASRLQGSTEAFF.

V and J are TRBV6-6 and TRBJ2-1; 10 bases fit TRBD2. Germline CDR1 and CDR2: MNHNY and SVGAGI (reference sequence). This CDR3 comprises 16 residues. J gave up 0 bases and V 7 bases, and 6 bases lay outside the gene matches. The CDR3 protein is CASIVASGSSYNEQFF. The CDR3 DNA sequence: TGTGCCAGCATTGTGGCTAGCGGGAGCTCCTACAATGAGCAGTTCTTC.

V gene TRBV30 combines with J gene TRBJ2-1, with 8 bases matching TRBD2. The CDR3 consists of 15 residues. V shed 3 bases, J shed 6 bases, and the junction held 10 bases outside the gene matches. CDR1 is GTSNPN and CDR2 is SVGIG in the germline V gene (reference sequence). The CDR3 DNA sequence: TGTGCCTGGAGATCCCCCAGCGGGAGACCCAATGAGCAGTTCTTC. It encodes CAWRSPSGRPNEQFF.

The chain uses TRBV28 and TRBJ1-5; D unresolved. Germline V lookup: CDR1 MDHEN, CDR2 SYDVKM. The CDR3 runs 12 residues. With 3 bases removed from V and 5 bases from J, the gap between germline ends came to 5 bases. The CDR3 here is CASSFAHQPQHF. The CDR3 region has the DNA TGTGCCAGCAGTTTTGCGCATCAGCCCCAGCATTTT.

This sequence joins TRBV7-9 and TRBJ2-2, with D possibly being TRBD2 (6 bases). The CDR3 runs 15 residues. CDR1 and CDR2 (germline): SEHNR, FQNEAQ (reference sequence). Trimming removed 3 bases from V and 0 bases from J, with 8 bases in between. The CDR3 bases are TGTGCCAGCAGCTTCACGGGGGCGAACACCGGGGAGCTGTTTTTT. This encodes CASSFTGANTGELFF.

CDR3 protein: CASSKETLAGVADTQYF. Here the CDR3 DNA reads TGTGCCAGCAGCAAAGAGACGCTAGCGGGTGTTGCAGATACGCAGTATTTT. This sequence joins TRBV21-1 and TRBJ2-3; the table's D call TRBD2 went unverified against the DNA. TRBV21-1 corresponds to a pseudogene. This CDR3 is 17 amino acids long.

This chain uses TRBV11-2 with TRBJ2-3; no definite D call. The CDR3 consists of 15 residues. The V end was cut by 0 bases, the J end by 0 bases, with 7 bases between. From germline, CDR1 is SGHAT and CDR2 FQNNGV. The CDR3 here is CASSLEYTSTDTQYF. The CDR3 region has the DNA TGTGCCAGCAGCTTAGAGTATACTAGCACAGATACGCAGTATTTT.